Given below is one T cell receptor (beta chain) in context. Antigen: not known. Trimming took 5 bases from V and 4 from J; bases not matched to a gene: 8. CDR3 size: 16 residues. Germline lookup yields CDR1 SGHTA and CDR2 FQGTGA. The authors ran a second PCR of about 6 to 11 cycles using a sample-barcoded 5' primer and a J-beta primer mix. TCRdb recomputed calls from the 5' RACE reads with MiXCR, one row per CDR3 protein. This table has fewer than 950,000 distinct CDR3 sequences, 53% appearing once. This record belongs to a study of blood T cells in healthy people across ages. Study observations and caveats: Naive CD4+ cell counts and diversity both ran higher in long-lived than in aged donors.

Isolation recovered at least 7 million PBMCs from every sample. This clonotype was sampled from a man of 80 years or more in good health. The V and J genes are TRBV7-3 and TRBJ2-5, with 12 nucleotides matching TRBD2. The sequenced sample was blood. The CDR3 protein is CASSPSTSGSSETQYF. CDR3 DNA: TGTGCCAGCAGCCCCTCGACTAGCGGGAGTTCAGAGACCCAGTACTTC.